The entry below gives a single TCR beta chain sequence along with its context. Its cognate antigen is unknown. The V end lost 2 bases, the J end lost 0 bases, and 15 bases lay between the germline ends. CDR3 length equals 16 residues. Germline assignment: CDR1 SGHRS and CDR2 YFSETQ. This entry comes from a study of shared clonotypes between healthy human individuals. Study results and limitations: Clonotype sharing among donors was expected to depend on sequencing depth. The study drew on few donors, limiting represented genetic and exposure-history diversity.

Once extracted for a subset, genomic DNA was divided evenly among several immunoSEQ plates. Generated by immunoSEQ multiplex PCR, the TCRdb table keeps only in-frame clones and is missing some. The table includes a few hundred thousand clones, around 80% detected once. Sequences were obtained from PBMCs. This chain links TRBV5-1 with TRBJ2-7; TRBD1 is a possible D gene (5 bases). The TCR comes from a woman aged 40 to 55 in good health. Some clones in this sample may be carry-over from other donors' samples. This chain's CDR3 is CASSLGDSTSSYEQYF. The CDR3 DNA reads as TGCGCCAGCAGCTTAGGCGACAGTACAAGCTCCTACGAGCAGTACTTC.